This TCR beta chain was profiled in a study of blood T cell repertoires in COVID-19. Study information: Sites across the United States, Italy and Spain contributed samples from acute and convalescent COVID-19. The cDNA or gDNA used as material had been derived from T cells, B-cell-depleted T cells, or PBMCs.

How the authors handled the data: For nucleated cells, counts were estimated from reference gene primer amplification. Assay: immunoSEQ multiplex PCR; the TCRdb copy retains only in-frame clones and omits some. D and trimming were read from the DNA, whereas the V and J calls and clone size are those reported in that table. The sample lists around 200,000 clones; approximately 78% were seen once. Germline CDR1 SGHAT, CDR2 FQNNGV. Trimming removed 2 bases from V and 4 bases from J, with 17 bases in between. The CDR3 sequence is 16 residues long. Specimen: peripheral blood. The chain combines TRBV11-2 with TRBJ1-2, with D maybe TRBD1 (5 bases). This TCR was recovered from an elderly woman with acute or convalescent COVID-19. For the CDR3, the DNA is TGTGCCAGCAGCTTAACCGGGGGACGGCGAGCCTATGGCTACACCTTC. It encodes CASSLTGGRRAYGYTF.